One and the same sample provided the 22 T cell receptor beta chains below, sequenced in a study of blood T cell repertoires in COVID-19. Some clones are missing from TCRdb's copy, which holds only in-frame ones; the method was immunoSEQ multiplex PCR. The top ten hold roughly 9.6% of the sample, which has about 160,000 clones, approximately 85% seen once. Sequenced material: peripheral blood. The receptor set was obtained from a man aged 55-75 years with active or convalescent COVID-19.

Concerning this clone: Other DNA sequences in this specimen translate into the identical CDR3. V usage is TRBV27 and J usage is TRBJ1-2; 10 positions agree with TRBD1. Germline-derived CDR1 and CDR2 are MNHEY and SMNVEV (reference sequence). Unmatched junction bases numbered 8, after V lost 5 bases and J lost 5 bases. The CDR3 covers 15 residues. The CDR3 DNA sequence: TGTGCCAGCAGTCCCTGGACAGGGGGTAATTATGGCTACACCTTC. It specifies CASSPWTGGNYGYTF.

This clone was counted only a few times. The chain recombines TRBV19 with TRBJ2-1, with 9 nucleotides matching TRBD1. Germline V CDR1 and CDR2: LNHDA, SQIVND (reference sequence). CDR3 length: 15 residues. With V trimmed by 3 bases and J by 6 bases, 6 bases remained unmatched. CDR3 coding DNA: TGTGCCAGTAGTATGGGACAGGGCGTGGGCAATGAGCAGTTCTTC. This encodes CASSMGQGVGNEQFF. The variable domain in full, with the rest retrieved from reference TRBV19 and TRBJ2-1, is DGGITQSPKYLFRKEGQNVTLSCEQNLNHDAMYWYRQDPGQGLRLIYYSQIVNDFQKGDIAEGYSVSREKKESFPLTVTSAQKNPTAFYLCASSMGQGVGNEQFFGPGTRLTVL.

In this sample, this clone turned up a few times. The V and J genes are TRBV7-3 and TRBJ1-6; a possible D gene is TRBD1 (5 bases). CDR3 length: 15 residues. Trimming removed 5 bases from V and 10 bases from J, with 18 bases in between. CDR1 and CDR2 (germline): SGHTA, FQGTGA. CDR3 bases: TGTGCCAGCAGCCTCCCCAGGGCGCCAGGGTCACCCCTCCACTTT. It encodes CASSLPRAPGSPLHF.

The chain joins TRBV6-2 or TRBV6-3 to TRBJ2-7; D unresolved. This CDR3 has 11 residues. With 4 bases removed from V and 4 bases from J, the gap between germline ends came to 5 bases. From germline, CDR1 is MNHEY and CDR2 SVGEGT. CDR3 sequence: CASSFPYEQYF. CDR3 DNA: TGTGCCAGCAGTTTCCCTTACGAGCAGTACTTC.

The J gene is TRBJ2-3, the V gene TRBV5-6, with 10 bases aligning to TRBD1. The CDR3 loop spans 15 amino acids. Trimming at V came to 0 bases and at J to 3 bases, leaving 1 base not matched to a gene. Looked up from germline, CDR1 is SGHDT and CDR2 is YYEEEE. CDR3 amino acids: CASSLGTGGTDTQYF. The CDR3 DNA sequence: TGTGCCAGCAGCTTGGGGACAGGGGGGACAGATACGCAGTATTTT.

This clone is a singleton in its sample. The chain employs TRBV7-2 and TRBJ1-6; 10 bases are a match to TRBD1. Unmatched junction bases numbered 5, after V lost 3 bases and J lost 9 bases. This CDR3 is 15 amino acids long. Germline CDR1 is SGHTA and CDR2 is FQGNSA. CDR3: CASSFVGQGSSPLHF. The CDR3 DNA follows: TGTGCCAGCAGCTTTGTGGGACAGGGGTCTTCACCCCTCCACTTT.

This clone qualifies as medium-sized (0.01 to 0.1%). The rearrangement uses TRBV5-4 and TRBJ1-3, with TRBD1 matching over 7 bases. CDR1 is SGHNT and CDR2 is YYREEE in the germline V gene (reference sequence). V shed 4 bases, J shed 0 bases, and the junction held 7 bases outside the gene matches. CDR3 length: 16 amino acids. The CDR3 region has the DNA TGTGCCAGCAGCCCCGGACAGGCGAACTCTGGAAACACCATATATTTT. Translated, it gives CASSPGQANSGNTIYF.

The chain recombines TRBV19 with TRBJ1-5; possibly TRBD1 for D (6 bases). Germline V gene lookup returns CDR1 LNHDA and CDR2 SQIVND (reference sequence). Between the trimmed V and J ends, which lost 5 bases and 7 bases, there was a span of 15 bases. The CDR3 length is 14 residues. CDR3 sequence: CASSPTGSRQPQHF. CDR3 bases: TGTGCCAGTAGTCCTACAGGGTCGAGGCAGCCCCAGCATTTT.

Concerning this clone: The same CDR3 also results from other DNA sequences found in this sample. The rearrangement uses TRBV6-5 and TRBJ2-7; the match to TRBD2 covers 8 bases. CDR3 length equals 13 residues. The ends lost 6 bases at V and 3 bases at J; junction bases unmatched: 4. CDR1 MNHEY and CDR2 SVGAGI come from the germline V gene. The CDR3 region is CASRASGSYEQYF. CDR3 coding DNA: TGTGCCAGCAGAGCGAGCGGGAGCTACGAGCAGTACTTC.

The CDR3 region has the DNA TGTGCCAGCTCACCAAACAGGAACACCGGGGAGCTGTTTTTT. It codes for CASSPNRNTGELFF. This sequence joins TRBV18 and TRBJ2-2; D unresolved. The CDR3 runs 14 residues. The germline gives CDR1 KGHSH, CDR2 LQKENI. V was shortened by 2 bases and J by 1 base, with 5 bases between the two germline ends.

The V gene is TRBV2, the J gene TRBJ2-2; a possible D gene is TRBD1 (6 bases). The V and J ends lost 11 bases and 9 bases respectively, with 22 bases between them. This CDR3 spans 14 amino acids. Germline CDR1 SNHLY, CDR2 FYNNEI. As DNA, the CDR3 is TGTGCCCGCTCCAGGGGTGGGTCTGCGAGGGAGCTGTTTTTT. This sequence encodes CARSRGGSARELFF.

This clone was seen only a few times. The chain couples TRBV6-5 to TRBJ2-7; unclear D gene. V was trimmed by 10 bases and J by 0 bases, leaving 7 bases between them. Germline lookup yields CDR1 MNHEY and CDR2 SVGAGI. The CDR3 has 11 residues. For the CDR3, the DNA is TGTGCCACTAGGAGCTCCTACGAGCAGTACTTC. It is translated as CATRSSYEQYF.

The chain combines TRBV4-1 with TRBJ1-2; D is undetermined. The CDR3 is 14 amino acids. V dropped 1 base and J dropped 1 base, with 7 bases sitting between them. Germline CDR1 and CDR2: MGHRA and YSYEKL. The CDR3 DNA reads as TGCGCCAGCAGCCAAGCGGGGATTAACTATGGCTACACCTTC. Residues: CASSQAGINYGYTF.

Ten or more counts support this clone. The CDR3 spells CASSVQSSNYGYTF. The CDR3 coding sequence is TGTGCCAGCAGTGTACAGTCATCTAACTATGGCTACACCTTC. The V and J genes are TRBV2 and TRBJ1-2; no clear D gene. CDR3 length: 14 residues. The germline V and J ends were trimmed by 4 bases and 0 bases, with 9 bases remaining between them. From germline, CDR1 is SNHLY and CDR2 FYNNEI. Full variable domain (missing parts from reference TRBV2 and TRBJ1-2): EPEVTQTPSHQVTQMGQEVILRCVPISNHLYFYWYRQILGQKVEFLVSFYNNEISEKSEIFDDQFSVERPDGSNFTLKIRSTKLEDSAMYFCASSVQSSNYGYTFGSGTRLTVV.

The CDR3 DNA sequence: TGTGCCAGCAGCCCGGGACATTCTCAGGGTGGCTACACCTTC. Protein sequence: CASSPGHSQGGYTF. The J gene is TRBJ1-2, the V gene TRBV7-3; TRBD1 is a possible D gene (6 bases). CDR3 length: 14 amino acids. Germline CDR1 and CDR2: SGHTA and FQGTGA. V lost 5 bases and J 7 bases, leaving 17 bases between the germline ends.

This clone was seen once. The V call is TRBV5-1, the J call TRBJ2-5; 9 positions match TRBD2. J gave up 4 bases and V 4 bases, and 14 bases lay outside the gene matches. The germline V gene has CDR1 SGHRS and CDR2 YFSETQ. CDR3 length: 17 residues. The CDR3 reads CASSRDPLAGVAETQYF. The CDR3 DNA reads TGCGCCAGCAGCCGAGACCCGTTAGCGGGAGTGGCAGAGACCCAGTACTTC.

V gene TRBV5-4 combines with J gene TRBJ1-2, with D possibly TRBD1 on 5 matching bases. CDR1 is SGHNT and CDR2 is YYREEE in the germline V gene (reference sequence). The V and J ends lost 0 bases and 8 bases respectively, with 11 bases between them. CDR3 size: 13 residues. The CDR3 loop reads CASSLDRGSGYTF. The CDR3 DNA is TGTGCCAGCAGCTTGGATAGGGGATCCGGCTACACCTTC.

The chain carries TRBV4-2 and TRBJ2-1; TRBD1 matches 9 bases. The length of the CDR3 is 16 residues. Germline assignment: CDR1 LGHNA and CDR2 YNFKEQ. The trim removed 2 bases at V and 5 bases at J, leaving 7 bases unmatched. The CDR3 reads CASSQPGTGFHNEQFF. The DNA for the CDR3 is TGTGCCAGCAGCCAACCCGGGACAGGGTTCCACAATGAGCAGTTCTTC.

The V gene is TRBV13, the J gene TRBJ1-2; 9 positions match TRBD1. In germline, CDR1 is PRHDT, CDR2 FYEKMQ (reference sequence). The V gene end was trimmed by 0 bases and the J gene end by 4 bases; junction bases not matched to a gene: 0. The CDR3 contains 14 residues. CDR3 amino acids: CASSLGTGGYGYTF. CDR3 in DNA: TGTGCCAGCAGCTTAGGGACAGGGGGCTATGGCTACACCTTC. Together with reference TRBV13 and TRBJ1-2, the CDR3 gives the full variable domain: AAGVIQSPRHLIKEKRETATLKCYPIPRHDTVYWYQQGPGQDPQFLISFYEKMQSDKGSIPDRFSAQQFSDYHSELNMSSLELGDSALYFCASSLGTGGYGYTFGSGTRLTVV.

This clone came up a few times. The genes are TRBV29-1 and TRBJ2-7, with no clear D. Looked up from germline, CDR1 is SQVTM and CDR2 is ANQGSEA. Between the trimmed V and J ends, which lost 6 bases and 1 base, there was a span of 13 bases. CDR3 length equals 13 residues. In DNA form, the CDR3 reads TGCAGCGTGCTGACTTCGGCTTCCTACGAGCAGTACTTC. Its protein product is CSVLTSASYEQYF.

This chain uses TRBV13 with TRBJ2-7, with D perhaps TRBD2 (6 bases). Germline CDR1 and CDR2: PRHDT and FYEKMQ (reference sequence). Trimming took 5 bases from V and 6 from J, leaving 11 bases between them. This CDR3 spans 12 amino acids. In DNA, the CDR3 is TGTGCCAGCAGCCTACCAGCGGGCGAGCAGTACTTC. It specifies CASSLPAGEQYF.

This clone was seen only once. V and J are TRBV12-3 or TRBV12-4 and TRBJ2-7; 9 nucleotides match TRBD1. The CDR3 length is 13 residues. V was pared by 6 bases and J by 0 bases, with 0 bases of the junction left unmatched. CDR3 nucleotide sequence: TGTGCCAGCAGGGGACAGGGCTCCTACGAGCAGTACTTC. Translated, it gives CASRGQGSYEQYF.